The rows below give T cell receptor beta chains drawn from one sample of a study of control samples from healthy donors and cancer patients. Sequenced by immunoSEQ multiplex PCR; TCRdb stores in-frame clones only, minus some. Here the sample spans about 170,000 clones, 91% being singletons. Source material: blood. The receptors shown here come from a woman in her 30s in good health. The CDR3 runs from the conserved cysteine through the conserved F or W. The order of the fields is J gene, CDR3 length, D gene, V gene, CDR3 DNA, CDR3 protein. A D gene is named only where the DNA matches it firmly.

TRBJ2-4 14 TRBD1 TRBV5-1 TGCGCCAGCAGCGGCCGGGACAGGGGGAACATTCAGTACTTC CASSGRDRGNIQYF
TRBJ2-3 13 . TRBV7-9 TGTGCCAGCAGCTTAGCCCCCACAGATACGCAGTATTTT CASSLAPTDTQYF
TRBJ1-4 15 . TRBV15 TGTGCCACCAGCAGAAACCGGGGAACTAATGAAAAACTGTTTTTT CATSRNRGTNEKLFF
TRBJ1-2 12 . TRBV19 TGTGCCAGTACCACAGGGTCGTCTGGCTACACCTTC CASTTGSSGYTF
TRBJ2-1 15 TRBD2 TRBV18 TGTGCCAGCTCACCACCCAGCGGGGTCTACAATGAGCAGTTCTTC CASSPPSGVYNEQFF
TRBJ1-4 16 TRBD1 TRBV9 TGTGCCAGCAGCGTAGAGGGACAGGGACCTAATGAAAAACTGTTTTTT CASSVEGQGPNEKLFF
TRBJ2-2 13 . TRBV6-4 TGTGCCAGCAGTGACAGGGTGAGCGGGGAGCTGTTTTTT CASSDRVSGELFF
TRBJ2-1 14 . TRBV11-1 TGTGCCAGCAGCTTGGGGAGGTCCTACAATGAGCAGTTCTTC CASSLGRSYNEQFF
TRBJ1-2 14 . TRBV27 TGTGCCAGCAGTTTAACGGGGGCGTACTATGGCTACACCTTC CASSLTGAYYGYTF
TRBJ2-3 13 . TRBV6-4 TGTGCCAGCAGTGCGGGGGAGGCAGATACGCAGTATTTT CASSAGEADTQYF
TRBJ2-3 16 TRBD2 TRBV7-8 TGTGCCAGCAGCTTAGAGGCTAGCGGGAGAACAGATACGCAGTATTTT CASSLEASGRTDTQYF
TRBJ2-1 15 . TRBV7-9 TGTGCCAGCAGCTTGCAGGGGGGTTCCTACAATGAGCAGTTCTTC CASSLQGGSYNEQFF
TRBJ2-3 16 TRBD2 TRBV18 TGTGCCAGCTCACCACGGACTAGCGGGGAATCCTATACGCAGTATTTT CASSPRTSGESYTQYF
TRBJ2-1 14 TRBD1 TRBV12-5 TGTGCTAGTGTCCCACAGGGGAGCTACAATGAGCAGTTCTTC CASVPQGSYNEQFF
TRBJ2-5 14 . TRBV5-4 TGTGCCAGCAGCTTACAGGGGAGGTGGGAGACCCAGTACTTC CASSLQGRWETQYF
TRBJ2-2 14 . TRBV28 TGTGCCAGCAAGGGGAAACCGAACACCGGGGAGCTGTTTTTT CASKGKPNTGELFF
TRBJ1-5 14 . TRBV7-2 TGTGCCAGCAGCTCACAGGGTAGCAATCAGCCCCAGCATTTT CASSSQGSNQPQHF